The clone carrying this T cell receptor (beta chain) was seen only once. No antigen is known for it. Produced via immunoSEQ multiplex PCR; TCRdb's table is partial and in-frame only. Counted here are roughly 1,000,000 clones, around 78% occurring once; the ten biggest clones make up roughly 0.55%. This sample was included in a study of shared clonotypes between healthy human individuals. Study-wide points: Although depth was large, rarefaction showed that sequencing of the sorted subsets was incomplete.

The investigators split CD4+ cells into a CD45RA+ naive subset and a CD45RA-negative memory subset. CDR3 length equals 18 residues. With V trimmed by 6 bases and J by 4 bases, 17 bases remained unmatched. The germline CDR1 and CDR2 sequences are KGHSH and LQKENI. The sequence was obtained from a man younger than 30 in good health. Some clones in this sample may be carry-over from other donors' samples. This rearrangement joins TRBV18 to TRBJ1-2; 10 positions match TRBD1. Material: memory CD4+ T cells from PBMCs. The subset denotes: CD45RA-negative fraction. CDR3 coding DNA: TGTGCCAGCTCGCCTTCGACAGGGGGCAGTGTCGGTGGCTATGGCTACACCTTC. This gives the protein CASSPSTGGSVGGYGYTF.